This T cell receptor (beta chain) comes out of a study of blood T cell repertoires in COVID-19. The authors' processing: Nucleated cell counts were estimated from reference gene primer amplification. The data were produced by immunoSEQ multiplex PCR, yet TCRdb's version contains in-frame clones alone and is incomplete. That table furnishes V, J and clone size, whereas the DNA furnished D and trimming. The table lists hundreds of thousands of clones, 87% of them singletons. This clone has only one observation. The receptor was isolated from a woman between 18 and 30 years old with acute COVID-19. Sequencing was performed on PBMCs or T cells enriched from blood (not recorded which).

In DNA, the CDR3 is TGTGCCTCTGGGGGGGAGACCCAGTACTTC. Its protein is CASGGETQYF. The rearrangement links TRBV5-4 to TRBJ2-5, with D maybe TRBD2 (6 bases). V was trimmed by 10 bases and J by 5 bases, leaving 9 bases between them. Germline assignment: CDR1 SGHNT and CDR2 YYREEE (reference sequence). CDR3 length equals 10 residues. Using reference TRBV5-4 and TRBJ2-5 for the parts outside the CDR3, the full variable domain is ETGVTQSPTHLIKTRGQQVTLRCSSQSGHNTVSWYQQALGQGPQFIFQYYREEENGRGNFPPRFSGLQFPNYSSELNVNALELDDSALYLCASGGETQYFGPGTRLLVL.